The T cell receptor (beta chain) described here comes from a study of blood T cell repertoires in COVID-19. Study overall: Samples representing acute and convalescent COVID-19 were sourced from the United States, Italy and Spain. Sources were T cells, B-cell-depleted T cells, or PBMCs; the material itself was cDNA or gDNA.

Per the authors' pipeline: Researchers report that nucleated cell counts were estimated from reference gene primer amplification. The table came from immunoSEQ multiplex PCR; TCRdb's copy has only in-frame clones and leaves some out. V and J calls and clone size are given by that table; D and trimming were obtained from the DNA. The table lists 40,000 to 50,000 clones, about 89% of them singletons. The CDR3 runs to 16 residues. Trimming took 2 bases from V and 2 from J, leaving 16 bases between them. Germline CDR1 and CDR2: MNHNS and SASEGT. This sequence originates from a man aged 65 to 79 with active COVID-19. The V gene is TRBV6-1, the J gene TRBJ2-7, with TRBD1 as a possible D gene (6 bases). Input material: peripheral blood. DNA of the CDR3: TGTGCCAGCAGTGAATCGGGTGGCAGGGGACCCTACGAGCAGTACTTC. This translates into CASSESGGRGPYEQYF.